This entry lists 7 T cell receptor beta chains sequenced from one sample in a study of T cell clonotyping in hematopoietic cell transplantation. Profiled with immunoSEQ multiplex PCR; TCRdb holds only in-frame clones, not every one. This sample carries 6,500 to 8,500 clones, 90% to 95% of them seen once, and the ten largest clones take about 4.5%. The material sequenced was PBMCs, taken 180 days after allogeneic stem cell transplant. The receptors were sampled from a female patient in her 50s who had an allogeneic stem cell transplant from an unrelated donor, so the T cells may come from the graft donor. Some clones in this sample may be carry-over from other donors' samples.

The gene calls are TRBV18 and TRBJ1-1, with D possibly matching TRBD1 (5 bases). This CDR3 spans 16 amino acids. Germline-derived CDR1 and CDR2 are KGHSH and LQKENI. V shed 5 bases and J shed 1 base, with 17 bases lying between them. The CDR3 DNA reads TGTGCCAGCTCAGGTGGGGGGATGATTAGGAACACTGAAGCTTTCTTT. Protein sequence: CASSGGGMIRNTEAFF. Full variable domain (remainder filled in from reference TRBV18 and TRBJ1-1): NAGVMQNPRHLVRRRGQEARLRCSPMKGHSHVYWYRQLPEEGLKFMVYLQKENIIDESGMPKERFSAEFPKEGPSILRIQQVVRGDSAAYFCASSGGGMIRNTEAFFGQGTRLTVV.

The chain recombines TRBV4-2 with TRBJ2-2, with TRBD2 as a possible D gene (6 bases). Per germline, CDR1 LGHNA and CDR2 YNFKEQ. Between the trimmed V and J ends, which lost 4 bases and 7 bases, there was a span of 16 bases. This CDR3 has 15 residues. The CDR3 DNA follows: TGTGCCAGCAGCCGGGGACTCTCCGGGGACGGGGAGCTGTTTTTT. Its translation is CASSRGLSGDGELFF.

The genes are TRBV6-5 and TRBJ2-1, with a possible D match to TRBD2 (6 bases). Trimming cost V 5 bases and J 4 bases, with 9 bases left between them. This CDR3 comprises 13 residues. Germline V gene data show CDR1 as MNHEY and CDR2 as SVGAGI. The CDR3 spells CASSGTSYNEQFF. The CDR3 DNA reads TGTGCCAGCAGTGGGACTTCATACAATGAGCAGTTCTTC.

The chain links TRBV6-1 to TRBJ1-2; 8 bases fit TRBD1. The CDR3 covers 13 residues. Germline V gene sequence: CDR1 MNHNS, CDR2 SASEGT. V shed 7 bases and J 6 bases; nucleotides not matched to a gene: 7. CDR3 sequence reads: CASNARGLHGYTF. The CDR3, as DNA: TGTGCCAGCAACGCCAGGGGGCTCCATGGCTACACCTTC.

The chain couples TRBV5-1 to TRBJ1-1; D is undetermined. V was cut by 5 bases and J by 0 bases, with 8 bases left in between. The CDR3 runs to 13 residues. Germline V lookup: CDR1 SGHRS, CDR2 YFSETQ. Here the CDR3 reads CASSFNMNTEAFF. For the CDR3, the DNA is TGCGCCAGCAGTTTTAACATGAACACTGAAGCTTTCTTT.

The CDR3 coding sequence is TGTGCCAGCAGTGACTCCTACGAGGAGGCTCTCGACTATGGCTACACCTTC. This encodes CASSDSYEEALDYGYTF. The chain is built from TRBV6-4 and TRBJ1-2; D is unresolved. Germline CDR1 and CDR2: MRHNA and SNTAGT. V was clipped by 0 bases and J by 3 bases, with 17 bases between them. There are 17 residues in the CDR3.

V gene TRBV25-1 combines with J gene TRBJ1-2; 10 bases are shared with TRBD1. CDR1 and CDR2 (germline): MGHDK, SYGVNS. J lost 4 bases, V lost 4 bases, and 0 bases had no gene match. The CDR3 has 13 residues. This CDR3 is CASSGTGGYGYTF. CDR3 in DNA: TGTGCCAGCAGTGGGACAGGGGGCTATGGCTACACCTTC.